This entry lists 22 T cell receptor beta chains sequenced from one sample in a study of blood T cell repertoires in COVID-19. TCRdb's table, derived via immunoSEQ multiplex PCR, lists solely in-frame clones and lacks some. This sample has 200,000 to 250,000 clones; 70% to 90% occur once, and the top ten carry about 2.5%. The sample consisted of peripheral blood. All receptors come from a woman in her sixties or seventies with active or convalescent COVID-19.

The chain carries TRBV6-5 and TRBJ2-1; a possible D gene is TRBD1 (6 bases). The CDR3 covers 14 residues. CDR1 is MNHEY and CDR2 is SVGAGI in the germline V gene. The V end was cut by 5 bases, the J end by 4 bases, with 12 bases between. This CDR3 is CASSQGPGYNEQFF. DNA of the CDR3: TGTGCCAGCAGTCAGGGGCCGGGGTACAATGAGCAGTTCTTC.

This clone has only one observation. The V and J genes are TRBV4-3 and TRBJ1-2; D remains ambiguous. CDR1 is LGHNA, CDR2 YSLEER, per germline. V was cut by 1 base and J by 0 bases, with 9 bases left in between. CDR3 length: 15 amino acids. The CDR3 loop reads CASSQGQSANYGYTF. The CDR3 region has the DNA TGCGCCAGCAGCCAAGGGCAGTCAGCTAACTATGGCTACACCTTC.

This clone turned up a few times. V usage is TRBV4-1 and J usage is TRBJ2-7; 8 bases align to TRBD1. This CDR3 contains 15 residues. Germline V gene lookup returns CDR1 MGHRA and CDR2 YSYEKL. V dropped 0 bases and J dropped 6; count of bases not matched to a gene: 7. CDR3 nucleotide sequence: TGCGCCAGCAGCCAAGATCCTCAGGGGGCTCGCGAGCAGTACTTC. Its translation is CASSQDPQGAREQYF.

This clone has only a few counts. The chain couples TRBV9 to TRBJ1-2; D uncertain. The CDR3 loop spans 13 amino acids. Trimming removed 5 bases from V and 6 bases from J, with 14 bases in between. CDR1 is SGDLS and CDR2 is YYNGEE in the germline V gene. CDR3 DNA: TGTGCCAGCAGAGTGGCGGGTGGGAATGGCTACACCTTC. Encoded protein: CASRVAGGNGYTF.

V usage is TRBV11-2 and J usage is TRBJ1-6; 7 nucleotides agree with TRBD1. The CDR3 sequence is 14 residues long. V was clipped by 5 bases and J by 6 bases; unmatched bases: 4. The germline CDR1 and CDR2 sequences are SGHAT and FQNNGV. The CDR3: CASSPRDSNSPLHF. CDR3 in DNA: TGTGCCAGCAGCCCAAGGGACAGTAATTCACCCCTCCACTTT.

The chain links TRBV19 to TRBJ2-3; 7 nucleotides agree with TRBD1. The CDR3 is made up of 15 amino acids. Germline lookup yields CDR1 LNHDA and CDR2 SQIVND (reference sequence). Trimming cost V 5 bases and J 3 bases; bases outside gene matches: 8. For the CDR3, the DNA is TGTGCCAGTAGTTTACAGGGGTATGGGACAGATACGCAGTATTTT. Its protein product is CASSLQGYGTDTQYF.

The chain couples TRBV5-8 to TRBJ2-1; 12 bases agree with TRBD2. The CDR3 is made up of 19 amino acids. The germline gives CDR1 SGHTS, CDR2 YDEGEE. The V and J ends lost 4 bases and 0 bases, in that order; junction bases with no gene match: 11. CDR3 nucleotides: TGTGCCAGCAGCCCTGGGGGGACTAGCGGGTTCCTCTCCTACAATGAGCAGTTCTTC. Its translation is CASSPGGTSGFLSYNEQFF.

The chain combines TRBV6-5 with TRBJ2-7; a weak D match, TRBD1 (6 bases). CDR1 MNHEY and CDR2 SVGAGI come from the germline V gene. Between the trimmed V and J ends, which lost 0 bases and 3 bases, there was a span of 9 bases. This CDR3 has 14 residues. DNA for the CDR3: TGTGCCAGCAGTTACTCGCAGGGGTACTACGAGCAGTACTTC. This sequence encodes CASSYSQGYYEQYF.

The chain's CDR3 is CASSPGTSGGTTDTQYF. The CDR3 region has the DNA TGTGCCAGCAGCCCAGGGACTAGCGGGGGAACCACAGATACGCAGTATTTT. V and J are TRBV3-1 (or the pseudogene TRBV3-2) and TRBJ2-3; 14 bases line up with TRBD2. CDR3 size: 17 residues. Losses at the gene ends were 4 bases for V and 2 bases for J; bases not matched to a gene: 5. The germline V gene encodes CDR1 LGHDT and CDR2 YNNKEL (reference sequence).

This clone is a singleton in its sample. The gene calls are TRBV3-1 (or the pseudogene TRBV3-2) and TRBJ1-2, with D perhaps TRBD1 (6 bases). Between the trimmed V and J ends, which lost 2 bases and 6 bases, there was a span of 10 bases. The CDR3 is 13 amino acids. CDR1 and CDR2 from the germline V gene are LGHDT and YNNKEL (reference sequence). This CDR3 is CASSQLQGHGYTF. The CDR3 DNA reads as TGTGCCAGCAGCCAACTACAGGGACATGGCTACACCTTC.

CDR3 sequence: CASSLKRLAGGRNSETQYF. CDR3 DNA sequence: TGTGCCAGCAGCTTAAAAAGACTAGCGGGGGGCAGGAACTCAGAGACCCAGTACTTC. The gene calls are TRBV7-3 and TRBJ2-5; 13 bases align to TRBD2. V dropped 1 base and J dropped 4; count of bases not matched to a gene: 12. Germline V CDR1 and CDR2: SGHTA, FQGTGA. The CDR3 runs to 19 residues.

CDR3 residues: CASKPDRGSDTQYF. The DNA for the CDR3 is TGTGCCAGCAAGCCGGACAGGGGATCAGATACGCAGTATTTT. The chain is built from TRBV2 and TRBJ2-3; 9 nucleotides line up with TRBD1. Germline trimming cut 7 bases from V and 4 bases from J; bases unmatched to any gene: 6. This CDR3 region has 14 residues. The V gene's germline CDR1 is SNHLY and CDR2 FYNNEI.

This sequence joins TRBV12-3 or TRBV12-4 and TRBJ2-4, with a possible D match to TRBD2 (6 bases). This CDR3 comprises 13 residues. The ends were cut back, 6 bases at V and 9 bases at J, with 15 bases in the middle. CDR3 region: CASSPRGWGIQYF. CDR3 DNA sequence: TGTGCCAGCAGCCCACGGGGGTGGGGCATTCAGTACTTC.

The chain recombines TRBV6-1 with TRBJ1-2, with D possibly matching TRBD1 (6 bases). CDR3 size: 13 residues. V shed 2 bases and J shed 6 bases, with 10 bases lying between them. Germline loops: CDR1 MNHNS, CDR2 SASEGT. CDR3 amino acids: CASSENRDDGYTF. The CDR3 DNA reads TGTGCCAGCAGTGAAAACAGGGATGATGGCTACACCTTC.

The CDR3 DNA sequence: TGTGCCAGCAGTTCCCTGGGACTAGCGGGAGGGGAGTACTTC. This gives the protein CASSSLGLAGGEYF. The V gene is TRBV28, the J gene TRBJ2-7; 16 positions agree with TRBD2. The CDR3 loop spans 14 amino acids. Per germline, CDR1 MDHEN and CDR2 SYDVKM. With 4 bases clipped from V and 11 bases from J, the junction kept 5 bases outside the gene matches.

The chain combines TRBV2 with TRBJ1-1; TRBD1 matches 7 bases. The junction had 6 bases not matched to a gene; V was cut back by 8 bases and J by 3 bases. The length of the CDR3 is 13 residues. Germline assignment: CDR1 SNHLY and CDR2 FYNNEI. CDR3 nucleotide sequence: TGTGCCAGCCTGGAACAGGGGTACACTGAAGCTTTCTTT. Protein sequence: CASLEQGYTEAFF. Supplemented by reference TRBV2 and TRBJ1-1, the full variable domain reads EPEVTQTPSHQVTQMGQEVILRCVPISNHLYFYWYRQILGQKVEFLVSFYNNEISEKSEIFDDQFSVERPDGSNFTLKIRSTKLEDSAMYFCASLEQGYTEAFFGQGTRLTVV.

This clone was seen just once. The V gene is TRBV5-8, the J gene TRBJ1-2, with D possibly TRBD1 on 6 matching bases. Trimming took 4 bases from V and 2 from J, leaving 9 bases between them. Germline V gene lookup returns CDR1 SGHTS and CDR2 YDEGEE. The CDR3 has 13 residues. CDR3 in DNA: TGTGCCAGCAGCCAAACAGGGAACTATGGCTACACCTTC. Its translation is CASSQTGNYGYTF.

The rearrangement links TRBV6-2 or TRBV6-3 to TRBJ1-6; D might be TRBD1 (5 bases). Germline V gene lookup returns CDR1 MNHEY and CDR2 SVGEGT. The ends were cut back, 2 bases at V and 10 bases at J, with 12 bases in the middle. The CDR3 has 14 residues. The CDR3 loop reads CASSYRGGRSPLHF. CDR3 sequence (DNA): TGTGCCAGCAGTTACAGGGGTGGTAGGTCACCCCTCCACTTT.

J is TRBJ2-5 and V is TRBV7-8; perhaps TRBD2 as D (6 bases). Germline V CDR1 and CDR2: SGHVS, FQNEAQ. V lost 5 bases to trimming and J lost 7 bases, with 14 bases between them. The CDR3 runs to 13 residues. The CDR3 sequence: CASSATRVVTQYF. The CDR3 DNA follows: TGTGCCAGCAGCGCGACTAGGGTGGTGACCCAGTACTTC.

V and J are TRBV2 and TRBJ1-2; unclear D gene. Germline V CDR1 and CDR2: SNHLY, FYNNEI. The CDR3 totals 13 residues. V lost 3 bases to trimming and J lost 2 bases, with 7 bases between them. The DNA of the CDR3 is TGTGCCAGCAGTGATGGGCAGAACTATGGCTACACCTTC. Translation gives CASSDGQNYGYTF.

This chain links TRBV5-1 with TRBJ1-3; possible D gene TRBD1, 6 bases. V lost 6 bases and J 0 bases, leaving 13 bases between the germline ends. The CDR3 runs to 15 residues. CDR1 is SGHRS, CDR2 YFSETQ, per germline. DNA for the CDR3: TGCGCCAGCACGGACAGATCGAGCTCTGGAAACACCATATATTTT. As protein: CASTDRSSSGNTIYF.

V is TRBV18 and J is TRBJ2-1; D perhaps matches TRBD1 (6 bases). Germline V lookup: CDR1 KGHSH, CDR2 LQKENI. This CDR3 has 15 residues. Trimming removed 1 base at V and 1 base at J, with 8 bases between. CDR3 sequence (DNA): TGTGCCAGCTCACCACGGCAGGGGTCCTACAATGAGCAGTTCTTC. Translating gives CASSPRQGSYNEQFF.